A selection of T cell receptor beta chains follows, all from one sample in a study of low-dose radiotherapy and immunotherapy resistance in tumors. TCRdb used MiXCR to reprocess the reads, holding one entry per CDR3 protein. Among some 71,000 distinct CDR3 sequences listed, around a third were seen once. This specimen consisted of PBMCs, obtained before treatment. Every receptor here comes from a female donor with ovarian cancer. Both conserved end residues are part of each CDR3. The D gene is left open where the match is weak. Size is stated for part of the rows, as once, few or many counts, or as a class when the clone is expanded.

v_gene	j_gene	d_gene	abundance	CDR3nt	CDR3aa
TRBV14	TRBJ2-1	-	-	TGTGCCAGCAGCCGGACAGCAAGCTCCTACAATGAGCAGTTCTTC	CASSRTASSYNEQFF
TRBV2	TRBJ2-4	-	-	TGTGCCAGCAGTGACTGGAAAGCCAAAAACATTCAGTACTTC	CASSDWKAKNIQYF
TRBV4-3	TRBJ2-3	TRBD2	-	TGCGCCAGCAGCCGACTCCTAGCGGGAACAGATACGCAGTATTTT	CASSRLLAGTDTQYF
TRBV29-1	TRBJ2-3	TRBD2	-	TGCAGCGTTGTTTTAGCGGGAGCGGTAGATACGCAGTATTTT	CSVVLAGAVDTQYF
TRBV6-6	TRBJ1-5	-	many	TGTGCCAGCTATTTCAGGGAGAGGGGCAATCAGCCCCAGCATTTT	CASYFRERGNQPQHF
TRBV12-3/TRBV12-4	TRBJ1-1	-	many	TGTGCCAGCAGTTTTAAGGGTGGGAACACTGAAGCTTTCTTT	CASSFKGGNTEAFF
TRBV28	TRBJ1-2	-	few	TGTGCCAACTACCCAACTACCAACTACCTAAAGGGGGAAGGCTACACCTTC	CANYPTTNYLKGEGYTF
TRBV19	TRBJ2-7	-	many	TGTGCCAGTAGCAAACATGCGGGGACAGATTCCTACGAGCAGTACTTC	CASSKHAGTDSYEQYF
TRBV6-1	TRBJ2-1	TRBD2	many	TGTGCCAGCAGTGACGGTGCGGGGAGGGGCCACAATGAGCAGTTCTTC	CASSDGAGRGHNEQFF
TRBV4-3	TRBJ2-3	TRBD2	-	TGCGCCAGCCGCCGACTAGCGGGAGGGATAGATACGCAGTATTTT	CASRRLAGGIDTQYF
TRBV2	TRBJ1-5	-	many	TGTGCCAGCACGACCAGGGTGGGGGTCAATCAGCCCCAGCATTTT	CASTTRVGVNQPQHF
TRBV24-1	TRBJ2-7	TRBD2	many	TGTGCCACCAGTGATCGTGGGTTAGCGGGAGTTGCCGAGCAGTACTTC	CATSDRGLAGVAEQYF
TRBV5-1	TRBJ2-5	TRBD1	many	TGCGCCAGCAGCTTGGCCGGGACAGAACAAGAGACCCAGTACTTC	CASSLAGTEQETQYF
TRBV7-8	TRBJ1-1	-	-	TGTGCCAGCAGCCCGGAGGCCTTGGCTTTCTTT	CASSPEALAFF
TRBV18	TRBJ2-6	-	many	TGTGCCAGCTCACACGCTGTGGGCGGGACCCGCTCTGGGGCCAACGTCCTGACTTTC	CASSHAVGGTRSGANVLTF
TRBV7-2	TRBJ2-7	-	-	TGTGCCAGCAGCTTTTCGGGTGGGGGCCGCGACGAGCAGTACTTC	CASSFSGGGRDEQYF